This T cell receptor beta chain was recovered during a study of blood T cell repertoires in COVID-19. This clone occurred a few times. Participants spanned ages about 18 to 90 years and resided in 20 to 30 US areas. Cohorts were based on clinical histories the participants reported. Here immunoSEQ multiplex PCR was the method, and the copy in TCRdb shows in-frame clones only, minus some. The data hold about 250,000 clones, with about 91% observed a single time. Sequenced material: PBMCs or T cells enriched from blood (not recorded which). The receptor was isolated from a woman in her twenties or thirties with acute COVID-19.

This CDR3 reads CASSYRQGPDTQYF. The CDR3 DNA is TGTGCCAGCAGTTACCGACAGGGGCCAGATACGCAGTATTTT. The chain joins TRBV6-5 to TRBJ2-3; TRBD1 agrees at 8 bases. J lost 4 bases, V lost 2 bases, and 2 bases had no gene match. The CDR3 spans 14 residues. CDR1 is MNHEY and CDR2 is SVGAGI in the germline V gene.